These T cell receptor beta chains were read from a single sample in a study of T cell responses to AZD1222 COVID-19 vaccine. Libraries were prepared by immunoSEQ multiplex PCR; TCRdb keeps only in-frame clonotypes and omits some of them. The table lists around 130,000 clones, roughly 92% of them singletons, with over 1.5% in the top ten. The sequencing used peripheral blood, collected on day 0 of AZD1222 vaccination. These receptors were collected from an adult in good health. Each CDR3 is given with its conserved first and last residue. Size tells how often a clone was seen (once, few, many) or the class of an expanded clone, and some rows leave it out.

abundance: NA; v_gene: TRBV24-1; j_gene: TRBJ2-1; CDR3aa: CATSDPSMGPNNEQFF
abundance: NA; v_gene: TRBV18; j_gene: TRBJ1-2; CDR3aa: CASSPNVGQGDYGYTF
abundance: NA; v_gene: TRBV12-3/TRBV12-4; j_gene: TRBJ1-2; CDR3aa: CASSRRIYGYTF
abundance: NA; v_gene: TRBV6-6; j_gene: TRBJ2-1; CDR3aa: CASRGYNEQFF
abundance: NA; v_gene: TRBV4-1; j_gene: TRBJ1-4; CDR3aa: CASSRSPGLSNEKLFF
abundance: NA; v_gene: TRBV7-3; j_gene: TRBJ2-1; CDR3aa: CASSSGGREQFF
abundance: NA; v_gene: TRBV19; j_gene: TRBJ1-1; CDR3aa: CASSAARDRNTEAFF
abundance: NA; v_gene: TRBV11-1; j_gene: TRBJ1-6; CDR3aa: CASSLDDSPLHF
abundance: NA; v_gene: TRBV29-1; j_gene: TRBJ1-1; CDR3aa: CSVEVEVFTEAFF
abundance: NA; v_gene: TRBV30; j_gene: TRBJ2-5; CDR3aa: CAWSALGRLETQYF
abundance: NA; v_gene: TRBV6-6; j_gene: TRBJ1-2; CDR3aa: CASSYATNYGYTF
abundance: NA; v_gene: TRBV24-1; j_gene: TRBJ1-5; CDR3aa: CATEGQGAGQPQHF
abundance: NA; v_gene: TRBV11-2; j_gene: TRBJ2-1; CDR3aa: CASSLVAGGTVGEFF
abundance: NA; v_gene: TRBV5-6; j_gene: TRBJ1-3; CDR3aa: CASIGPSGNTIYF
abundance: NA; v_gene: TRBV7-6; j_gene: TRBJ1-4; CDR3aa: CASSTQTGGSEKLFF
abundance: NA; v_gene: TRBV5-4; j_gene: TRBJ1-2; CDR3aa: CASSSRDGGADYGYTF
abundance: NA; v_gene: TRBV18; j_gene: TRBJ1-2; CDR3aa: CASSLDRGYTF
abundance: NA; v_gene: TRBV7-2; j_gene: TRBJ2-1; CDR3aa: CAGWAGTAYNEQFF
abundance: NA; v_gene: TRBV11-2; j_gene: TRBJ1-2; CDR3aa: CASSSLWRGTYGYTF
abundance: NA; v_gene: TRBV11-2; j_gene: TRBJ2-2; CDR3aa: CASSWTTGELFF
abundance: NA; v_gene: TRBV4-2; j_gene: TRBJ2-5; CDR3aa: CASSQGGASSQETQYF
abundance: NA; v_gene: TRBV28; j_gene: TRBJ1-3; CDR3aa: CASSLTGPLSGNTIYF
abundance: NA; v_gene: TRBV5-1; j_gene: TRBJ1-2; CDR3aa: CASSLKTAPNYGYTF
abundance: NA; v_gene: TRBV7-9; j_gene: TRBJ1-3; CDR3aa: CASSLDLRAPGNTIYF
abundance: NA; v_gene: TRBV5-4; j_gene: TRBJ1-6; CDR3aa: CASSLDPGPRESPLHF
abundance: NA; v_gene: TRBV7-3; j_gene: TRBJ1-2; CDR3aa: CASSSSGGLGYTF
abundance: NA; v_gene: TRBV5-1; j_gene: TRBJ1-5; CDR3aa: CASSKTGLDQPQHF
abundance: NA; v_gene: TRBV24-1; j_gene: TRBJ1-3; CDR3aa: CATSGTSGNTIYF
abundance: NA; v_gene: TRBV3-1/TRBV3-2; j_gene: TRBJ2-2; CDR3aa: CASSRRKGTGELFF
abundance: NA; v_gene: TRBV10-3; j_gene: TRBJ1-1; CDR3aa: CATRLLEGNTEAFF
abundance: once; v_gene: TRBV12-3/TRBV12-4; j_gene: TRBJ2-5; CDR3aa: CASSPRLEETQYF
abundance: NA; v_gene: TRBV3-1/TRBV3-2; j_gene: TRBJ1-6; CDR3aa: CASRGRDLSPLHF
abundance: NA; v_gene: TRBV7-6; j_gene: TRBJ2-2; CDR3aa: CASSLMGRGNTGELFF
abundance: NA; v_gene: TRBV19; j_gene: TRBJ1-1; CDR3aa: CASTPGVGTMNTEAFF
abundance: NA; v_gene: TRBV7-8; j_gene: TRBJ2-2; CDR3aa: CASSKAGLSGANTGELFF
abundance: NA; v_gene: TRBV6-5; j_gene: TRBJ1-2; CDR3aa: CASTNPGLGYTF
abundance: NA; v_gene: TRBV7-9; j_gene: TRBJ1-2; CDR3aa: CASSSAQSGYTF
abundance: NA; v_gene: TRBV19; j_gene: TRBJ1-1; CDR3aa: CASSRNRETFF
abundance: NA; v_gene: TRBV18; j_gene: TRBJ2-5; CDR3aa: CASSPSGAGETQYF
abundance: NA; v_gene: TRBV5-1; j_gene: TRBJ1-1; CDR3aa: CASSLPGGLSTEAFF
abundance: NA; v_gene: TRBV9; j_gene: TRBJ1-6; CDR3aa: CASSVTGSSYNSPLHF
abundance: NA; v_gene: TRBV5-1; j_gene: TRBJ1-1; CDR3aa: CASSPDGRQNTEAFF
abundance: NA; v_gene: TRBV6-6; j_gene: TRBJ1-1; CDR3aa: CASSSLGTDHNTEAFF
abundance: NA; v_gene: TRBV4-3; j_gene: TRBJ2-1; CDR3aa: CASSQGSGTLYNEQFF
abundance: NA; v_gene: TRBV3-1/TRBV3-2; j_gene: TRBJ1-3; CDR3aa: CASSGHVSGNTIYF
abundance: NA; v_gene: TRBV4-1; j_gene: TRBJ2-7; CDR3aa: CASSQVSGSGYEQYF
abundance: NA; v_gene: TRBV11-3; j_gene: TRBJ1-2; CDR3aa: CASSPGGAANYGYTF
abundance: NA; v_gene: TRBV25-1; j_gene: TRBJ1-2; CDR3aa: CASSEWGTVRGGYTF
abundance: NA; v_gene: TRBV5-4; j_gene: TRBJ1-2; CDR3aa: CASSTRQGWVSYGYTF
abundance: once; v_gene: TRBV21-1; j_gene: TRBJ1-5; CDR3aa: CASSKAVRRGHSNQPQHF
abundance: NA; v_gene: TRBV5-5; j_gene: TRBJ1-2; CDR3aa: CASSLLSGTQHYGYTF
abundance: NA; v_gene: TRBV2; j_gene: TRBJ1-5; CDR3aa: CASSDPGSNQPQHF
abundance: NA; v_gene: TRBV3-1/TRBV3-2; j_gene: TRBJ2-3; CDR3aa: CASRSPDTQYF
abundance: NA; v_gene: TRBV19; j_gene: TRBJ1-3; CDR3aa: CASSIGLLSFSGNTIYF
abundance: NA; v_gene: TRBV19; j_gene: TRBJ1-2; CDR3aa: CASSGPKPGHPLGSYTF
abundance: NA; v_gene: TRBV7-8; j_gene: TRBJ1-2; CDR3aa: CASSPPDRIYGYTF
abundance: NA; v_gene: TRBV19; j_gene: TRBJ1-3; CDR3aa: CASSMGHGNTIYF
abundance: NA; v_gene: TRBV29-1; j_gene: TRBJ2-5; CDR3aa: CSVILHLTGETQYF
abundance: NA; v_gene: TRBV18; j_gene: TRBJ2-4; CDR3aa: CASSSGVLLAKNIQYF
abundance: NA; v_gene: TRBV5-8; j_gene: TRBJ2-1; CDR3aa: CASRAGFNEQFF